A single sample gave rise to the 8 T cell receptor beta chains below, sequenced in a study of CD8 T cells in ankylosing spondylitis. TCRdb fed the 5' RACE reads into MiXCR, producing one record per CDR3 protein. The sample has more than 300,000 distinct CDR3 sequences; roughly 12% are singletons. Sequenced input: blood, either unsorted or a sorted T cell fraction (not recorded which). These receptors were obtained from a female donor with ankylosing spondylitis or in good health (not recorded which).

This clonotype was counted at least ten times. This chain links TRBV12-3 or TRBV12-4 with TRBJ2-1, with D unclear. Trimming shortened V by 5 bases and J by 10 bases, and 9 bases separated the two germline ends. CDR3 length: 11 residues. The CDR3 sequence is CASSPWPEQFF. In DNA, the CDR3 is TGTGCCAGCAGTCCCTGGCCGGAGCAGTTCTTC.

This clonotype was recorded many times. CDR3 protein: CASSLSGQSYTDTQYF. The CDR3 DNA reads as TGCGCCAGCAGCTTGAGCGGGCAGAGTTACACAGATACGCAGTATTTT. V and J are TRBV5-1 and TRBJ2-3, with a possible D match to TRBD2 (6 bases). CDR3 length: 16 amino acids. Germline V lookup: CDR1 SGHRS, CDR2 YFSETQ. V lost 1 base to trimming and J lost 2 bases, with 14 bases between them.

This clonotype was recorded many times. The chain is built from TRBV5-1 and TRBJ2-1; D uncertain. V lost 4 bases, J lost 0 bases, and 11 bases lay in between. The CDR3 extends over 15 amino acids. Germline V lookup: CDR1 SGHRS, CDR2 YFSETQ. CDR3 nucleotides: TGCGCCAGCAGCCCCGATGCTGGCTCCTACAATGAGCAGTTCTTC. Its translation is CASSPDAGSYNEQFF.

This clonotype was counted ten times or more. The J gene is TRBJ1-2, the V gene TRBV20-1; the D is unclear. The V end was cut by 3 bases, the J end by 1 base, with 18 bases between. Germline loops: CDR1 DFQATT, CDR2 SNEGSKA (reference sequence). CDR3 length: 16 residues. CDR3 bases: TGCAGTGCTAGTTTGGCGCGGACGGATCATAACTATGGCTACACCTTC. Protein product: CSASLARTDHNYGYTF.

This clonotype turned up a few times. The gene calls are TRBV21-1 and TRBJ2-4; TRBD2 reflects the table's D call only, with no check against the DNA. TRBV21-1 is reported as a pseudogene. The CDR3 has 18 amino acids. CDR3 in DNA: TGTGCCAGCAGCAGCCTCGGGGGGACCTCGCTAGCCAAAAACATTCAGTACTTC. Translation gives CASSSLGGTSLAKNIQYF.

This clonotype was detected ten times or more. The chain employs TRBV5-1 and TRBJ2-3; unclear D gene. V lost 2 bases to trimming and J lost 2 bases, with 9 bases between them. The germline CDR1 and CDR2 sequences are SGHRS and YFSETQ. The CDR3 sequence is 14 residues long. The CDR3 nucleotides read TGCGCCAGCAGCTTTGAAGGGCCCACAGATACGCAGTATTTT. It translates to CASSFEGPTDTQYF.

This clonotype came up a few times. The V call is TRBV5-1, the J call TRBJ2-1, with 7 bases aligning to TRBD1. The CDR3 spans 14 residues. V lost 0 bases to trimming and J lost 8 bases; unmatched junction nucleotides: 5. The germline V gene has CDR1 SGHRS and CDR2 YFSETQ. The CDR3 nucleotides are TGCGCCAGCAGCTTGGACAGGGGTTGGTATGAGCAGTTCTTC. Protein sequence: CASSLDRGWYEQFF. The whole variable domain, filled in from reference TRBV5-1 and TRBJ2-1, reads KAGVTQTPRYLIKTRGQQVTLSCSPISGHRSVSWYQQTPGQGLQFLFEYFSETQRNKGNFPGRFSGRQFSNSRSEMNVSTLELGDSALYLCASSLDRGWYEQFFGPGTRLTVL.

This clonotype was detected ten times or more. The J gene is TRBJ2-7, the V gene TRBV25-1; D is unclear. V shed 6 bases and J shed 2 bases, with 17 bases lying between them. The CDR3 is made up of 15 amino acids. Germline V gene lookup returns CDR1 MGHDK and CDR2 SYGVNS. CDR3 nucleotide sequence: TGTGCCAGCAGCCGCGGAGCCCCTTTAACCTACGAGCAGTACTTC. This sequence encodes CASSRGAPLTYEQYF.